This entry lists 9 T cell receptor beta chains sequenced from one sample in a study of blood T cell repertoires in COVID-19. The method was immunoSEQ multiplex PCR; TCRdb's version includes in-frame clones alone and lacks a portion of them. The sample lists tens of thousands of clones, under 95% occurring once. The sequenced material came from peripheral blood. The source of these receptors is a human donor with active COVID-19. The donor label of this sample is uncertain.

The genes are TRBV4-3 and TRBJ2-7; no clear D gene. The CDR3 sequence is 12 residues long. Trimming removed 0 bases from V and 4 bases from J, with 4 bases in between. CDR1 and CDR2 from the germline V gene are LGHNA and YSLEER. CDR3 nucleotide sequence: TGCGCCAGCAGCCAAGATCTGTACGAGCAGTACTTC. Translation: CASSQDLYEQYF.

This rearrangement joins TRBV18 to TRBJ2-5, with 7 bases lining up with TRBD1. CDR1 and CDR2 from the germline V gene are KGHSH and LQKENI. CDR3 size: 15 residues. The V and J ends lost 4 bases and 1 base, in that order; junction bases with no gene match: 6. DNA for the CDR3: TGTGCCAGCTCACTGGGGACAGAGGTCCAAGAGACCCAGTACTTC. Translation gives CASSLGTEVQETQYF.

Only one count was recorded for this clone. The chain links TRBV5-4 to TRBJ2-1, with D perhaps TRBD1 (6 bases). CDR1 is SGHNT, CDR2 YYREEE, per germline (reference sequence). CDR3 size: 13 residues. Trimming left V 3 bases short and J 3 bases short, with 7 bases between. DNA of the CDR3: TGTGCCAGCAGCTACAGGGACTACAATGAGCAGTTCTTC. This sequence encodes CASSYRDYNEQFF.

The J gene is TRBJ1-1, the V gene TRBV9; 7 bases are a match to TRBD1. CDR1 SGDLS and CDR2 YYNGEE come from the germline V gene. Trimming removed 2 bases from V and 1 base from J; junction bases left unmatched: 8. CDR3 length equals 16 residues. Written as DNA, the CDR3 is TGTGCCAGCAGCGTTAGGACAGGCCTGGAGAACACTGAAGCTTTCTTT. Its protein product is CASSVRTGLENTEAFF.

For this clone: Other DNA sequences from this sample encode an identical CDR3 as well. V and J are TRBV6-4 and TRBJ2-3, with 14 nucleotides matching TRBD2. From germline, CDR1 is MRHNA and CDR2 SNTAGT. The CDR3 totals 17 residues. V gave up 0 bases and J gave up 1 base; unmatched junction bases: 0. The CDR3 region has the DNA TGTGCCAGCAGTGACTCGACTAGCGGGGGGGGCACAGATACGCAGTATTTT. Translating gives CASSDSTSGGGTDTQYF.

The chain recombines TRBV5-4 with TRBJ2-7; tentatively, D is TRBD2 (5 bases). The germline gives CDR1 SGHNT, CDR2 YYREEE (reference sequence). The CDR3 sequence is 13 residues long. V was cut by 0 bases and J by 3 bases, with 7 bases left in between. The chain's CDR3 is CASSLGRDYEQYF. DNA for the CDR3: TGTGCCAGCAGCTTGGGTCGGGACTACGAGCAGTACTTC.

The chain is built from TRBV11-2 and TRBJ2-3; a weak D match, TRBD2 (7 bases). CDR1 is SGHAT, CDR2 FQNNGV, per germline. V shed 5 bases and J shed 6 bases, with 21 bases lying between them. The CDR3 is made up of 16 amino acids. The CDR3 coding sequence is TGTGCCAGCAGCCCTCGGGGGGCGGAGCCCAGGGATACGCAGTATTTT. The encoded protein is CASSPRGAEPRDTQYF. The full variable domain, rest sourced from reference TRBV11-2 and TRBJ2-3, is EAGVAQSPRYKIIEKRQSVAFWCNPISGHATLYWYQQILGQGPKLLIQFQNNGVVDDSQLPKDRFSAERLKGVDSTLKIQPAKLEDSAVYLCASSPRGAEPRDTQYFGPGTRLTVL.

This chain connects TRBV5-6 to TRBJ2-5, with 8 bases fitting TRBD2. The CDR3 totals 16 residues. The germline V gene has CDR1 SGHDT and CDR2 YYEEEE. V dropped 4 bases and J dropped 5; count of bases not matched to a gene: 13. The CDR3 bases are TGTGCCAGCAGCGGGCGCCTGGGCGGGGGGTCGGAGACCCAGTACTTC. It codes for CASSGRLGGGSETQYF.

The chain is built from TRBV5-1 and TRBJ1-2; 9 bases line up with TRBD1. The germline gives CDR1 SGHRS, CDR2 YFSETQ. The CDR3 sequence is 16 residues long. V shed 4 bases and J 1 base; nucleotides not matched to a gene: 8. CDR3 coding DNA: TGCGCCAGCAGCGAAACCGGGACAGGGTTTAACTATGGCTACACCTTC. As protein: CASSETGTGFNYGYTF.